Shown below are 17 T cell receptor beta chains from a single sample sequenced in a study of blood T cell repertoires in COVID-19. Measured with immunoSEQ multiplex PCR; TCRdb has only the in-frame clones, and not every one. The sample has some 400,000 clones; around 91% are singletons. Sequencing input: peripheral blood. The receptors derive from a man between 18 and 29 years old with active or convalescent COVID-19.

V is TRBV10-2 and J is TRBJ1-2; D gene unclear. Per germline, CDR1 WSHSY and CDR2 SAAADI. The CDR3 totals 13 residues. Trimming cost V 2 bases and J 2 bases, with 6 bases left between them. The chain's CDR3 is CASSEGGNYGYTF. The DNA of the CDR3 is TGCGCCAGCAGTGAGGGAGGGAACTATGGCTACACCTTC.

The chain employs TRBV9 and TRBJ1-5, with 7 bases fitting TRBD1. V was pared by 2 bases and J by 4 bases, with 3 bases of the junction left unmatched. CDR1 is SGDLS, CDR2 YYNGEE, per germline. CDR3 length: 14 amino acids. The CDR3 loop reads CASSVWDSNQPQHF. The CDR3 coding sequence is TGTGCCAGCAGCGTTTGGGACAGTAATCAGCCCCAGCATTTT.

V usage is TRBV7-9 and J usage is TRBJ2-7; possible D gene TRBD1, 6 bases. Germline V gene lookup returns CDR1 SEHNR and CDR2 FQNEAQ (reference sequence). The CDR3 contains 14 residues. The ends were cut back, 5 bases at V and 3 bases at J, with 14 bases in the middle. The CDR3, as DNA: TGTGCCAGCAGCCGATCTACAGGGTTCTACGAGCAGTACTTC. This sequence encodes CASSRSTGFYEQYF.

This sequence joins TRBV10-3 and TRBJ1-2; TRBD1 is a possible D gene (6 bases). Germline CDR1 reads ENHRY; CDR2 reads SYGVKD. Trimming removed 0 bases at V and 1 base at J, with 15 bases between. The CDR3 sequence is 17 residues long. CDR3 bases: TGTGCCATCAGTGAGTCGACGACAGGCCGCCTTAACTATGGCTACACCTTC. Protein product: CAISESTTGRLNYGYTF.

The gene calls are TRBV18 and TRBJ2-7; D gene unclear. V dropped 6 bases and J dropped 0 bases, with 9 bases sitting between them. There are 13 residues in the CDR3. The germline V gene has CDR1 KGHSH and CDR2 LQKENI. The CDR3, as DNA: TGTGCCAGCTCCATCGGGTCCTCCTACGAGCAGTACTTC. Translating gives CASSIGSSYEQYF.

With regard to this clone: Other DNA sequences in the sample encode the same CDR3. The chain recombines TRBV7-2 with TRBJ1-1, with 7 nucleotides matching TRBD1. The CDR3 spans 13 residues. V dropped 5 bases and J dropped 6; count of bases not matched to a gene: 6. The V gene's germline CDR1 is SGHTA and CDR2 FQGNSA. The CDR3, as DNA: TGTGCCAGCAGCCGACAGGGAAGAGCTGAAGCTTTCTTT. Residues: CASSRQGRAEAFF.

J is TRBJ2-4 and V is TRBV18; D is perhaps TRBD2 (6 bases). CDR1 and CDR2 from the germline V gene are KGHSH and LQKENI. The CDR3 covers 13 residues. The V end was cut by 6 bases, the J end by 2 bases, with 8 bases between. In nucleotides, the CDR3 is TGTGCCAGCTCTGGAGGGACCAAAAACATTCAGTACTTC. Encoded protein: CASSGGTKNIQYF. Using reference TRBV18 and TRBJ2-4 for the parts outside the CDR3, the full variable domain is NAGVMQNPRHLVRRRGQEARLRCSPMKGHSHVYWYRQLPEEGLKFMVYLQKENIIDESGMPKERFSAEFPKEGPSILRIQQVVRGDSAAYFCASSGGTKNIQYFGAGTRLSVL.

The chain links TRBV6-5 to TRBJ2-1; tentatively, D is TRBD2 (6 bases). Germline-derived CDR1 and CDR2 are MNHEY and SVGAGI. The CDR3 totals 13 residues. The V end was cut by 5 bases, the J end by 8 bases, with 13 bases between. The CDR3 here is CASSLSWGDEQFF. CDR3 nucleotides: TGTGCCAGCAGTCTGTCGTGGGGGGATGAGCAGTTCTTC.

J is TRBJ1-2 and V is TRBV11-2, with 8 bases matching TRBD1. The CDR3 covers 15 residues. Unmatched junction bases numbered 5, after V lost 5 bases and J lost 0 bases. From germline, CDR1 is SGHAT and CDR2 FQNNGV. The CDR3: CASSTSTGANYGYTF. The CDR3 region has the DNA TGTGCCAGCAGCACGTCGACAGGGGCTAACTATGGCTACACCTTC. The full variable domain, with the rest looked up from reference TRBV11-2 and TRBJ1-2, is EAGVAQSPRYKIIEKRQSVAFWCNPISGHATLYWYQQILGQGPKLLIQFQNNGVVDDSQLPKDRFSAERLKGVDSTLKIQPAKLEDSAVYLCASSTSTGANYGYTFGSGTRLTVV.

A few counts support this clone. CDR3 sequence reads: CASSRTGGGNQPQHF. The CDR3 bases are TGTGCCAGTAGTAGAACAGGGGGCGGGAATCAGCCCCAGCATTTT. The J gene is TRBJ1-5, the V gene TRBV19, with 9 bases fitting TRBD1. CDR1 LNHDA and CDR2 SQIVND come from the germline V gene (reference sequence). This CDR3 is built from 15 residues. Trimming cost V 4 bases and J 4 bases; bases outside gene matches: 5.

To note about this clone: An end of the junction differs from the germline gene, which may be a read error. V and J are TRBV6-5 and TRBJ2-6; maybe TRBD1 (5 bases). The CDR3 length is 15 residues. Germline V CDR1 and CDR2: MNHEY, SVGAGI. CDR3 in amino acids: CASSYGPGGANVLTF. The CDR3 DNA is TGTGCCAGCAGTTACGGTCCGGGTGGGGCCAACGTGCTGACTTTC.

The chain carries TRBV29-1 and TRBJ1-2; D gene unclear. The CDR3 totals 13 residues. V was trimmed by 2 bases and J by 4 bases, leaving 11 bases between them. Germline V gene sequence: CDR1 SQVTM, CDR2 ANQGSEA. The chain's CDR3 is CSVESMIGYGYTF. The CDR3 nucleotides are TGCAGCGTTGAATCGATGATCGGCTATGGCTACACCTTC.

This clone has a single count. CDR3 nucleotide sequence: TGTGCCAGCAGCTCCACAGGGCTCCTCACAGATACGCAGTATTTT. Translated: CASSSTGLLTDTQYF. The gene calls are TRBV5-4 and TRBJ2-3; maybe TRBD1 (6 bases). The germline V gene encodes CDR1 SGHNT and CDR2 YYREEE (reference sequence). Trimming pared 3 bases from V and 2 bases from J, leaving 13 bases between. This CDR3 contains 15 residues.

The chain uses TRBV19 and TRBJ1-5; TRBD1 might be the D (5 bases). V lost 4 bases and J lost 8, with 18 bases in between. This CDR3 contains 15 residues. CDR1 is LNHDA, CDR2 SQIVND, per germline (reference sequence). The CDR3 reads CASSTGDYPNEPQHF. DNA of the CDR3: TGTGCCAGTAGTACCGGGGACTACCCTAATGAGCCCCAGCATTTT. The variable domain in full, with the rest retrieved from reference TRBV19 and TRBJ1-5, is DGGITQSPKYLFRKEGQNVTLSCEQNLNHDAMYWYRQDPGQGLRLIYYSQIVNDFQKGDIAEGYSVSREKKESFPLTVTSAQKNPTAFYLCASSTGDYPNEPQHFGDGTRLSIL.

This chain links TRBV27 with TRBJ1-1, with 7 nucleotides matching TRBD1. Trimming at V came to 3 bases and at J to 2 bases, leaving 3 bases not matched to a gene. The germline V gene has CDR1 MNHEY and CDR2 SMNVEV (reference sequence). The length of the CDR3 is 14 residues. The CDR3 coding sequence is TGTGCCAGCAGTTTCCAGGGGGGTAACACTGAAGCTTTCTTT. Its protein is CASSFQGGNTEAFF.

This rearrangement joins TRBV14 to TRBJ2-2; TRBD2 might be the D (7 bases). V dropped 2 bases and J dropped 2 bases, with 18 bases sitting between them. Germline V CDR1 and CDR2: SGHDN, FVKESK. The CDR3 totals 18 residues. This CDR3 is CASSQHSWWGGNTGELFF. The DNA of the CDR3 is TGTGCCAGCAGCCAACATTCTTGGTGGGGGGGCAACACCGGGGAGCTGTTTTTT.

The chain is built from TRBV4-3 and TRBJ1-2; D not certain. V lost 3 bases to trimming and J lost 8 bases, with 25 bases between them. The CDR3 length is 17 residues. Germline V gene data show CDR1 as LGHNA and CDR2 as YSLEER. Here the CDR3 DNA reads TGCGCCAGCAGCCACGGAGGGAACCCCAGGCCACCTGAGGGCTACACCTTC. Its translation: CASSHGGNPRPPEGYTF.